The 22 T cell receptor beta chains given below trace back to one sample, sequenced in a study of blood T cell repertoires in COVID-19. TCRdb keeps only in-frame clones here, not all; method: immunoSEQ multiplex PCR. Here the sample spans 100,000 or so clones, 88% being singletons. Material: peripheral blood. Source of these receptors: a woman aged 55-69 years with acute or convalescent COVID-19.

V gene TRBV28 combines with J gene TRBJ1-4, with D possibly TRBD1 on 5 matching bases. Trimming removed 3 bases from V and 12 bases from J, with 14 bases in between. There are 13 residues in the CDR3. Germline CDR1 and CDR2: MDHEN and SYDVKM. The CDR3 is CASSFKAGTELFF. The CDR3 DNA reads TGTGCCAGCAGTTTTAAGGCGGGGACGGAACTGTTTTTT.

This clone was seen just once. The chain is built from TRBV19 and TRBJ2-2; possibly TRBD1 for D (6 bases). Germline loops: CDR1 LNHDA, CDR2 SQIVND (reference sequence). V dropped 0 bases and J dropped 6 bases, with 11 bases sitting between them. The CDR3 is made up of 15 amino acids. The CDR3 protein is CASSIEDSAAGELFF. CDR3 coding DNA: TGTGCCAGTAGTATAGAGGACAGCGCGGCCGGGGAGCTGTTTTTT.

The chain uses TRBV19 and TRBJ1-6, with 7 bases fitting TRBD1. The J segment lost 5 bases and the V segment lost 4 bases, leaving 5 bases of the junction unmatched. Looked up from germline, CDR1 is LNHDA and CDR2 is SQIVND (reference sequence). The CDR3 sequence is 15 residues long. The CDR3 DNA is TGTGCCAGTAGTACCACAGGGGTGGATAATTCACCCCTCCACTTT. Amino acid sequence: CASSTTGVDNSPLHF.

V usage is TRBV3-1 (or the pseudogene TRBV3-2) and J usage is TRBJ1-1; no firm D call. V was pared by 4 bases and J by 2 bases, with 11 bases between. The CDR3 extends over 14 amino acids. CDR1 is LGHDT and CDR2 is YNNKEL in the germline V gene (reference sequence). CDR3 sequence reads: CASSLGGTNTEAFF. DNA of the CDR3: TGTGCCAGCAGCCTCGGCGGCACCAACACTGAAGCTTTCTTT.

This chain links TRBV24-1 with TRBJ1-2; D gene ambiguous. CDR3 length: 14 amino acids. Per the germline V gene, CDR1 is KGHDR and CDR2 is SFDVKD. The V and J ends lost 0 bases and 7 bases respectively, with 11 bases between them. CDR3 sequence (DNA): TGTGCCACCAGTGATTTGACCGGGGTAGGTGGCTACACCTTC. Amino acid sequence: CATSDLTGVGGYTF.

The V call is TRBV14, the J call TRBJ2-1; TRBD2 agrees at 8 bases. The germline V gene has CDR1 SGHDN and CDR2 FVKESK. There are 15 residues in the CDR3. The trim removed 1 base at V and 4 bases at J, leaving 3 bases unmatched. The CDR3, as DNA: TGTGCCAGCAGCCAAGGACTAGCGACTTACAATGAGCAGTTCTTC. Protein sequence: CASSQGLATYNEQFF.

The chain has TRBV6-5 and TRBJ1-5, with TRBD1 matching over 8 bases. The CDR3 runs to 15 residues. The trim removed 6 bases at V and 4 bases at J, leaving 8 bases unmatched. The germline V gene encodes CDR1 MNHEY and CDR2 SVGAGI. This CDR3 is CASRPGTGDNQPQHF. The CDR3 DNA reads as TGTGCCAGCAGACCCGGGACAGGCGATAATCAGCCCCAGCATTTT.

This chain connects TRBV5-5 to TRBJ1-4; TRBD1 might be the D (5 bases). This CDR3 region has 14 residues. Germline CDR1 is SGHKS and CDR2 is YYEKEE (reference sequence). The germline V and J ends were trimmed by 0 bases and 7 bases, with 10 bases remaining between them. CDR3 in amino acids: CASSLVQVGEKLFF. CDR3 sequence (DNA): TGTGCCAGCAGCTTGGTACAGGTCGGTGAAAAACTGTTTTTT. The full variable domain, its missing parts supplied by reference TRBV5-5 and TRBJ1-4, is DAGVTQSPTHLIKTRGQQVTLRCSPISGHKSVSWYQQVLGQGPQFIFQYYEKEERGRGNFPDRFSARQFPNYSSELNVNALLLGDSALYLCASSLVQVGEKLFFGSGTQLSVL.

The chain couples TRBV27 to TRBJ1-2; weak D call: TRBD1 (5 bases). CDR3 length equals 13 residues. Germline CDR1 is MNHEY and CDR2 is SMNVEV (reference sequence). V was pared by 5 bases and J by 5 bases, with 12 bases between. The CDR3 here is CASSPDGGYGYTF. The CDR3 bases are TGTGCCAGCAGTCCGGACGGGGGATATGGCTACACCTTC.

The chain couples TRBV30 to TRBJ2-3; TRBD2 matches 8 bases. Germline V CDR1 and CDR2: GTSNPN, SVGIG (reference sequence). The CDR3 contains 14 residues. The V and J ends lost 6 bases and 0 bases, in that order; junction bases with no gene match: 5. CDR3 sequence (DNA): TGTGCCTGCGTCTCTAGCGGGAGCACAGATACGCAGTATTTT. It is translated as CACVSSGSTDTQYF.

This chain joins TRBV25-1 and TRBJ2-3; 10 bases map to TRBD1. The junction had 6 bases not matched to a gene; V was cut back by 4 bases and J by 2 bases. Germline CDR1 reads MGHDK; CDR2 reads SYGVNS. The CDR3 extends over 16 amino acids. DNA of the CDR3: TGTGCCAGCAGTGGACGGGACAGGGGCTTCACAGATACGCAGTATTTT. Translation: CASSGRDRGFTDTQYF.

This rearrangement joins TRBV19 to TRBJ1-2, with 9 nucleotides matching TRBD1. Trimming at V came to 6 bases and at J to 2 bases, leaving 10 bases not matched to a gene. Germline V gene sequence: CDR1 LNHDA, CDR2 SQIVND (reference sequence). The CDR3 extends over 16 amino acids. The CDR3 is CASSTRTGAENYGYTF. The CDR3 nucleotides read TGTGCCAGTAGCACCCGGACAGGGGCCGAGAACTATGGCTACACCTTC. Based on the CDR3 plus reference TRBV19 and TRBJ1-2, the full variable domain is DGGITQSPKYLFRKEGQNVTLSCEQNLNHDAMYWYRQDPGQGLRLIYYSQIVNDFQKGDIAEGYSVSREKKESFPLTVTSAQKNPTAFYLCASSTRTGAENYGYTFGSGTRLTVV.

This chain uses TRBV7-8 with TRBJ2-1; 9 bases map to TRBD2. The V gene end was trimmed by 2 bases and the J gene end by 4 bases; junction bases not matched to a gene: 3. CDR1 and CDR2 (germline): SGHVS, FQNEAQ. The CDR3 runs to 15 residues. The CDR3 is CASSLTSGRYNEQFF. The CDR3 DNA reads TGTGCCAGCAGCTTAACTAGCGGGCGTTACAATGAGCAGTTCTTC.

The V gene is TRBV13, the J gene TRBJ2-3, with 12 nucleotides matching TRBD1. This CDR3 spans 18 amino acids. CDR1 and CDR2 (germline): PRHDT, FYEKMQ (reference sequence). The trim removed 5 bases at V and 3 bases at J, leaving 12 bases unmatched. The CDR3 spells CASSPTQGDRGRTDTQYF. The CDR3 bases are TGTGCCAGCAGCCCGACCCAAGGGGACAGGGGGCGGACAGATACGCAGTATTTT.

V and J are TRBV29-1 and TRBJ2-7; maybe TRBD1 (6 bases). Trimming took off 7 bases at V and 2 bases at J, with 12 bases between the two ends. The CDR3 sequence is 12 residues long. CDR1 and CDR2 (germline): SQVTM, ANQGSEA. CDR3 loop: CSGMTGTYEQYF. DNA of the CDR3: TGCAGCGGGATGACAGGTACCTACGAGCAGTACTTC.

The V call is TRBV19, the J call TRBJ2-1, with 8 bases aligning to TRBD2. This CDR3 has 15 amino acids. V shed 3 bases, J shed 2 bases, and the junction held 3 bases outside the gene matches. Per the germline V gene, CDR1 is LNHDA and CDR2 is SQIVND (reference sequence). The CDR3 sequence is CASSMISGTYNEQFF. CDR3 DNA sequence: TGTGCCAGTAGTATGATTAGCGGGACCTACAATGAGCAGTTCTTC.

The V call is TRBV4-1, the J call TRBJ2-7; 8 nucleotides agree with TRBD1. CDR1 is MGHRA and CDR2 is YSYEKL in the germline V gene. The V segment lost 1 base and the J segment 5 bases; nucleotides outside the gene matches: 7. The CDR3 extends over 15 amino acids. CDR3 sequence (DNA): TGCGCCAGCAGCCAAGCGGGGATGACAGGGGACGAGCAGTACTTC. Its protein product is CASSQAGMTGDEQYF.

This chain connects TRBV11-2 to TRBJ2-7, with TRBD2 identical over 10 bases. The V gene end was trimmed by 1 base and the J gene end by 4 bases; junction bases not matched to a gene: 4. The germline CDR1 and CDR2 sequences are SGHAT and FQNNGV. The CDR3 covers 15 residues. The CDR3 protein is CASSLGASGGYEQYF. CDR3 DNA: TGTGCCAGCAGCTTAGGAGCTAGCGGGGGTTACGAGCAGTACTTC.

This clone was observed a single time. The rearrangement links TRBV2 to TRBJ2-1; 12 bases are a match to TRBD2. CDR1 is SNHLY, CDR2 FYNNEI, per germline. This CDR3 contains 16 residues. Trimming at V came to 7 bases and at J to 6 bases, leaving 10 bases not matched to a gene. The CDR3 here is CASTLLLAGGVNEQFF. CDR3 nucleotides: TGTGCCAGCACTCTACTACTAGCGGGAGGCGTCAATGAGCAGTTCTTC.

This chain links TRBV6-1 with TRBJ2-5, with 9 bases lining up with TRBD1. Per the germline V gene, CDR1 is MNHNS and CDR2 is SASEGT. The CDR3 runs 15 residues. The junction had 6 bases not matched to a gene; V was cut back by 2 bases and J by 5 bases. The CDR3 protein is CASSEPTGGGETQYF. CDR3 coding DNA: TGTGCCAGCAGTGAACCCACAGGGGGCGGGGAGACCCAGTACTTC.

V gene TRBV18 combines with J gene TRBJ1-1; 8 bases line up with TRBD1. Germline CDR1 is KGHSH and CDR2 is LQKENI. The CDR3 runs 14 residues. V lost 3 bases, J lost 4 bases, and 4 bases stayed unmatched. CDR3 protein: CASSPRTGPTEAFF. CDR3 sequence (DNA): TGTGCCAGCTCACCGCGGACAGGGCCCACTGAAGCTTTCTTT.

V gene TRBV30 combines with J gene TRBJ2-2, with 9 nucleotides matching TRBD2. The V gene's germline CDR1 is GTSNPN and CDR2 SVGIG (reference sequence). The CDR3 consists of 11 residues. The V segment lost 3 bases and the J segment 12 bases; nucleotides outside the gene matches: 2. The CDR3 bases are TGTGCCTGGAGCGCGGGAGGGCAGCTGTTTTTT. Translation gives CAWSAGGQLFF.